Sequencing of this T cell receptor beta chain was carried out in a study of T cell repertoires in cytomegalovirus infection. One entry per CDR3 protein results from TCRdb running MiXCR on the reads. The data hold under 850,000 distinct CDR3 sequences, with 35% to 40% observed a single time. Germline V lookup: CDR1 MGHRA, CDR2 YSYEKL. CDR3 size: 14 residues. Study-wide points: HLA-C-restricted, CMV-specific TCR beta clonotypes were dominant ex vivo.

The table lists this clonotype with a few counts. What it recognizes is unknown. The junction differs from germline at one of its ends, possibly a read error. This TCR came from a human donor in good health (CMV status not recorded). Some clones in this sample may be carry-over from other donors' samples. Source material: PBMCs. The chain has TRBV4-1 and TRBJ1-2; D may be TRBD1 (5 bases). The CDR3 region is CASSLNQLRGEGCF. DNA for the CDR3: TGCGCCAGCAGCCTTAACCAGCTAAGGGGCGAGGGCTGTTTC.